Following are 20 T cell receptor beta chains from one sample sequenced in a study of cytomegalovirus exposure and HLA in healthy donors. PCR amplification relied on 60 Vbeta primers (plus 13 Jbeta primers). The assay was immunoSEQ multiplex PCR, and TCRdb's table has in-frame clones only and misses some. The sample contains approximately 190,000 clones, 81% of which appear only once. Sequenced input: PBMCs. These receptors originate from a young woman in good health and CMV-seropositive.

The chain couples TRBV7-9 to TRBJ1-3; TRBD1 is a possible D gene (6 bases). Between the trimmed V and J ends, which lost 1 base and 6 bases, there was a span of 13 bases. Germline V gene data show CDR1 as SEHNR and CDR2 as FQNEAQ (reference sequence). The CDR3 runs 15 residues. The CDR3: CASSLERGLENTIYF. The CDR3 nucleotides read TGTGCCAGCAGCTTAGAGAGGGGGTTGGAAAACACCATATATTTT.

The rearrangement uses TRBV23-1 and TRBJ1-1; D is unresolved. TRBV23-1 is classed as an ORF, of uncertain function. The CDR3 consists of 13 residues. Trimming removed 4 bases from V and 2 bases from J, with 8 bases in between. The chain's CDR3 is CASSRAPNTEAFF. Here the CDR3 DNA reads TGCGCCAGCAGTCGAGCTCCCAACACTGAAGCTTTCTTT.

The chain carries TRBV5-4 and TRBJ2-6; possibly TRBD2 for D (5 bases). Germline V gene data show CDR1 as SGHNT and CDR2 as YYREEE (reference sequence). There are 16 residues in the CDR3. Between the trimmed V and J ends, which lost 0 bases and 4 bases, there was a span of 11 bases. CDR3 loop: CASSLGIPGGANVLTF. In DNA, the CDR3 is TGTGCCAGCAGCTTGGGTATCCCGGGGGGGGCCAACGTCCTGACTTTC.

This clone appeared a few times. The CDR3 nucleotides are TGTGCCAGCACCCACCCGGACAGAAACACTGAAGCTTTCTTT. As protein: CASTHPDRNTEAFF. The rearrangement joins TRBV5-4 to TRBJ1-1, with D possibly being TRBD1 (6 bases). Germline V CDR1 and CDR2: SGHNT, YYREEE (reference sequence). V lost 6 bases to trimming and J lost 2 bases, with 14 bases between them. This CDR3 spans 14 amino acids.

The chain recombines TRBV7-2 with TRBJ1-5; 9 nucleotides line up with TRBD1. This CDR3 has 17 residues. V shed 4 bases, J shed 5 bases, and the junction held 12 bases outside the gene matches. Germline CDR1 is SGHTA and CDR2 is FQGNSA. CDR3 region: CASSSTGTGRFYQPQHF. CDR3 coding DNA: TGTGCCAGCAGCTCCACCGGGACAGGGCGATTTTATCAGCCCCAGCATTTT. The full variable domain, its missing parts supplied by reference TRBV7-2 and TRBJ1-5, is GAGVSQSPSNKVTEKGKDVELRCDPISGHTALYWYRQSLGQGLEFLIYFQGNSAPDKSGLPSDRFSAERTGGSVSTLTIQRTQQEDSAVYLCASSSTGTGRFYQPQHFGDGTRLSIL.

The J gene is TRBJ1-1, the V gene TRBV19; D ambiguous. Germline V gives CDR1 LNHDA, CDR2 SQIVND (reference sequence). CDR3 size: 12 residues. V was trimmed by 6 bases and J by 8 bases, leaving 13 bases between them. The CDR3 loop is CASRFLGREAFF. Written as DNA, the CDR3 is TGTGCCAGTAGGTTTTTGGGCAGGGAAGCTTTCTTT.

CDR3 DNA sequence: TGCGCCAGCAGCTTAAGCGGGCCGGACACCGGGGAGCTGTTTTTT. The encoded protein is CASSLSGPDTGELFF. The rearrangement uses TRBV5-1 and TRBJ2-2; D may be TRBD2 (6 bases). The CDR3 is made up of 15 amino acids. In germline, CDR1 is SGHRS, CDR2 YFSETQ. V was cut by 2 bases and J by 3 bases, with 11 bases left in between.

The chain uses TRBV27 and TRBJ1-1; 9 bases match TRBD1. Germline CDR1 MNHEY, CDR2 SMNVEV (reference sequence). Unmatched junction bases numbered 2, after V lost 5 bases and J lost 4 bases. The CDR3 sequence is 13 residues long. The CDR3 loop is CASSVTGGTEAFF. The CDR3 DNA reads TGTGCCAGCAGTGTGACAGGGGGCACTGAAGCTTTCTTT.

J is TRBJ2-1 and V is TRBV6-1, with D uncertain. This CDR3 has 15 amino acids. The V end was cut by 2 bases, the J end by 0 bases, with 8 bases between. The germline gives CDR1 MNHNS, CDR2 SASEGT. DNA for the CDR3: TGTGCCAGCAGTGAATCTCCCAGCTCCTACAATGAGCAGTTCTTC. This encodes CASSESPSSYNEQFF.

V and J are TRBV4-2 and TRBJ2-2, with 11 bases that match TRBD2. CDR1 is LGHNA and CDR2 is YNFKEQ in the germline V gene. With 4 bases clipped from V and 1 base from J, the junction kept 2 bases outside the gene matches. CDR3 size: 16 residues. DNA of the CDR3: TGTGCCAGCAGCCGAACTAGCGGGGGGAACACCGGGGAGCTGTTTTTT. It yields the protein CASSRTSGGNTGELFF.

V gene TRBV11-2 combines with J gene TRBJ1-6; 7 bases map to TRBD1. The ends lost 3 bases at V and 14 bases at J; junction bases unmatched: 10. This CDR3 is 14 amino acids long. Germline CDR1 SGHAT, CDR2 FQNNGV. As DNA, the CDR3 is TGTGCCAGCAGCTTTGGACAGGTGGCCGCCACCCTCCACTTT. Its translation: CASSFGQVAATLHF.

The rearrangement uses TRBV2 and TRBJ2-2; TRBD2 matches 11 bases. Unmatched junction bases numbered 3, after V lost 4 bases and J lost 8 bases. The CDR3 contains 14 residues. Germline loops: CDR1 SNHLY, CDR2 FYNNEI. As DNA, the CDR3 is TGTGCCAGCAGTGGACTAGCGGGGCGAGGGGAGCTGTTTTTT. Its translation: CASSGLAGRGELFF.

The genes are TRBV21-1 and TRBJ1-1; the DNA was not used to check the table's D call, TRBD1. TRBV21-1 is listed as a pseudogene. This CDR3 comprises 13 residues. CDR3 residues: CASSTTGGTEAFF. CDR3 nucleotide sequence: TGTGCCAGCAGCACCACAGGGGGCACTGAAGCTTTCTTT.

The V call is TRBV5-4, the J call TRBJ2-3; 7 bases align to TRBD1. Trimming removed 5 bases from V and 2 bases from J; junction bases left unmatched: 5. Germline V gene data show CDR1 as SGHNT and CDR2 as YYREEE (reference sequence). This CDR3 spans 14 amino acids. CDR3 amino acids: CASSYRGSTDTQYF. CDR3 nucleotides: TGTGCCAGCAGTTACAGGGGATCCACAGATACGCAGTATTTT.

The gene calls are TRBV9 and TRBJ2-1; maybe TRBD2 (6 bases). The CDR3 extends over 15 amino acids. The germline CDR1 and CDR2 sequences are SGDLS and YYNGEE. The germline V and J ends were trimmed by 2 bases and 7 bases, with 16 bases remaining between them. The CDR3 sequence is CASSVLDISGNEQFF. The CDR3 DNA reads TGTGCCAGCAGCGTTCTGGACATAAGCGGGAATGAGCAGTTCTTC.

DNA for the CDR3: TGTGCCAGCAGCTTAGGGCCTAGCACAGATACGCAGTATTTT. Amino acid sequence: CASSLGPSTDTQYF. The rearrangement uses TRBV7-2 and TRBJ2-3; D gene unclear. In germline, CDR1 is SGHTA, CDR2 FQGNSA. The V and J ends lost 1 base and 0 bases respectively, with 5 bases between them. The CDR3 runs 14 residues.

The rearrangement links TRBV7-9 to TRBJ2-7; TRBD1 matches at 7 bases. The CDR3 runs 11 residues. Germline V gene data show CDR1 as SEHNR and CDR2 as FQNEAQ (reference sequence). This CDR3 reads CSSSQDRDLDV. In DNA, the CDR3 is TGTTCCAGCAGCCAAGACAGGGATTTGGACGTC.

The genes are TRBV25-1 and TRBJ2-5; 7 bases align to TRBD1. V lost 3 bases to trimming and J lost 7 bases; unmatched junction nucleotides: 11. The germline gives CDR1 MGHDK, CDR2 SYGVNS. The CDR3 sequence is 15 residues long. The CDR3 spells CASSELRGWKGTQYF. The CDR3 coding sequence is TGTGCCAGCAGTGAGCTCAGGGGGTGGAAAGGGACCCAGTACTTC.

On this clone itself: An end of the junction does not agree with germline; a read error may underlie this. V usage is TRBV19 and J usage is TRBJ2-6, with D possibly being TRBD1 (5 bases). The CDR3 totals 14 residues. CDR1 LNHDA and CDR2 SQIVND come from the germline V gene (reference sequence). This CDR3 reads CASSIGDGANGLTF. CDR3 bases: TGTGCCAGTAGTATAGGAGATGGGGCCAACGGCCTGACTTTC.

This clone turned up a few times. V is TRBV19 and J is TRBJ1-1; D gene ambiguous. Germline V lookup: CDR1 LNHDA, CDR2 SQIVND (reference sequence). Trimming shortened V by 3 bases and J by 1 base, and 9 bases separated the two germline ends. CDR3 size: 14 residues. The CDR3 sequence: CASSILRQNTEAFF. In nucleotides, the CDR3 is TGTGCCAGTAGTATTCTCAGACAGAACACTGAAGCTTTCTTT.